The clone carrying this T cell receptor (beta chain) was seen repeatedly, ten times or more. Genomic DNA constituted the template upon which TCR beta VDJ and CDR3 profiling was performed. In TCRdb, the reads were re-called with MiXCR into one record per CDR3 protein. The data contain 150,000 to 200,000 distinct CDR3 sequences, under 75% of them singletons. This entry is derived from a study of CD8+CD57+ T cells in acquired aplastic anemia. CDR1 and CDR2 (germline): MNHEY, SMNVEV (reference sequence). CDR3 length: 13 residues. J gave up 5 bases and V 7 bases, and 7 bases lay outside the gene matches. The sequencing sample was made of sorted CD4+, CD8+, or CD8+CD57+ T cells (not recorded which) from PBMCs. This receptor was taken from a human donor in good health. The chain links TRBV27 to TRBJ1-2; 7 positions agree with TRBD1. The CDR3 nucleotides read TGTGCCAGCACCACGACAGGGCTATATGGCTACACCTTC. Encoded protein: CASTTTGLYGYTF.